This TCR beta chain was identified in a study of T cells in Graves' hyperthyroidism and ophthalmopathy. Study as a whole: Staff took peripheral blood when the initial diagnosis was made, before any treatment began. Study findings and constraints: Blood also showed most of the thyroid clonotypes that were expanded above 0.001.

Amplified TCR beta CDR3 regions came from RNA transcripts. Primed by the HTBI set, a first-round RT-PCR was run on the TCR CDR3. MiXCR, applied by TCRdb to the multiplex PCR reads, yields one record per CDR3 protein. Here the sample spans roughly 380,000 distinct CDR3 sequences, approximately 13% being singletons. A single count supports this clonotype. Its matching antigen is unknown. This CDR3 is 14 amino acids long. J lost 6 bases, V lost 2 bases, and 3 bases had no gene match. Per germline, CDR1 SEHNR and CDR2 FQNEAQ (reference sequence). When ophthalmopathy did not progress within 18 months, Graves' hyperthyroidism was considered stable. The study enrolled patients aged 18 to 65 with newly diagnosed hyperthyroidism of under 2 months' duration.

Material for sequencing was blood. The rearrangement links TRBV7-9 to TRBJ1-4, with TRBD1 matching 7 bases. The TCR sequence derives from a woman aged 55-69 years with Graves' hyperthyroidism. As DNA, the CDR3 is TGTGCCAGCAGCTTATACCAGGGGGATGAAAAACTGTTTTTT. This codes for CASSLYQGDEKLFF.